The clone carrying this T cell receptor (beta chain) showed up just once. Authors' data handling: Amplification from reference gene primers served as the basis for estimated nucleated cell counts. Only in-frame clones appear in the TCRdb table, and some are missing; sequencing was by immunoSEQ multiplex PCR. V, J and clone size are those of that table, while D and trimming were read from the DNA. The sample has fewer than 250,000 clones, roughly 84% seen once. Membership in each cohort depended on participant-reported clinical history. Recovered Cohort 3 donors showed two negative PCRs, clearance, or symptom resolution. The CDR3 sequence is 14 residues long. Germline CDR1 and CDR2: MNHEY and SVGAGI. V lost 6 bases and J lost 12; bases outside the gene matches: 5. The data derive from a study of blood T cell repertoires in COVID-19. Study summary: Material from acute and convalescent COVID-19 was sourced from the United States, Italy and Spain.

This receptor was taken from a woman aged 40 to 50 who had recovered from COVID-19. The material sequenced was PBMCs or T cells enriched from blood (not recorded which). V and J are TRBV6-5 and TRBJ2-1; 16 positions agree with TRBD2. For the CDR3, the DNA is TGTGCCAGCAGAGCCGGGACTAGCGGGGGGGGGCAGTTCTTC. Its translation is CASRAGTSGGGQFF.